A selection of T cell receptor beta chains follows, all from one sample in a study of OX40 agonist ivuxolimab in advanced cancers. Some clones are missing from TCRdb's copy, which holds only in-frame ones; the method was immunoSEQ multiplex PCR. The table lists tens of thousands of clones, about nine tenths of them singletons. The material was CD4+ or CD8+ T cells sorted from blood, obtained in a trial of the OX40 agonist ivuxolimab. These receptors were taken from an adult with an advanced solid tumor such as melanoma, head and neck, liver or kidney cancer. CDR3s include the opening cysteine and the closing phenylalanine or tryptophan. Fields, in order: clone size, V gene, D gene, J gene, CDR3 DNA, CDR3 protein. D genes are given only for firm matches. Size tells how often a clone was seen (once, few, many) or the class of an expanded clone, and some rows leave it out.

NA	TRBV4-1	TRBD2	TRBJ2-7	TGCGCCAGCAGCCAGAGGTTGGCGGGAGAGTCCTACGAGCAGTACTTC	CASSQRLAGESYEQYF
NA	TRBV27	TRBD1	TRBJ2-2	TGTGCCAGCAGTTTATGGGGGACAGGGCTGGGGGCCGGGGAGCTGTTTTTT	CASSLWGTGLGAGELFF
NA	TRBV7-9	NA	TRBJ1-2	TGTGCCAGCAGCTTATTCGACAGCTATGGCTACACCTTC	CASSLFDSYGYTF
NA	TRBV10-1	NA	TRBJ2-7	TGCGCCAGCAGTGTCACACTCTACGAGCAGTACTTC	CASSVTLYEQYF
NA	TRBV28	TRBD1	TRBJ1-2	TGTGCCAGCAGTCCCACAGGGGGCTATGGCTACACCTTC	CASSPTGGYGYTF
NA	TRBV10-3	NA	TRBJ2-2	TGTGCCATCAGTTATACCGGGCCTCCCTTCGCGAACACCGGGGAGCTGTTTTTT	CAISYTGPPFANTGELFF
once	TRBV7-8	NA	TRBJ2-3	TGTGCCAGCGGGGGCGGGAGAATCACAGATACGCAGTATTTT	CASGGGRITDTQYF
NA	TRBV30	TRBD1	TRBJ2-2	TGTGCCTGGAGTCCTATAGGGGGCGATGGCACCGGGGAGCTGTTTTTT	CAWSPIGGDGTGELFF
NA	TRBV19	NA	TRBJ2-2	TGTGCCAGTAGTGGGCCAGGGGAGCTGTTTTTT	CASSGPGELFF
NA	TRBV7-9	NA	TRBJ1-1	TGTGCCAGCAGCTTTGGGTCACAGCAGAACACTGAAGCTTTCTTT	CASSFGSQQNTEAFF
NA	TRBV7-9	NA	TRBJ2-1	TGTGCCAGCAGCCCGGACAGTTTATACAATGAGCAGTTCTTC	CASSPDSLYNEQFF
NA	TRBV28	TRBD1	TRBJ1-1	TGTGCCAGCAGTCGACTTTTTTCGGACAGGGGAGGGGACACTGAAGCTTTCTTT	CASSRLFSDRGGDTEAFF
NA	TRBV27	NA	TRBJ2-5	TGTGCCAGCAGTCATGACAGTTACCCCCAAGAGACCCAGTACTTC	CASSHDSYPQETQYF
NA	TRBV7-9	NA	TRBJ2-5	TGTGCCAGCAGCTCCGGACCGTACCAAGAGACCCAGTACTTC	CASSSGPYQETQYF
NA	TRBV27	NA	TRBJ2-7	TGTGCCAGCAGTTTGAGCCCCCTCTACGAGCAGTACTTC	CASSLSPLYEQYF